This T cell receptor beta chain stems from a study of cytomegalovirus exposure and HLA in healthy donors. Broader study findings: It was confirmed in vitro that three of the CMV-associated chains were specific for CMV antigens. The classifier reportedly diagnosed cytomegalovirus status with high sensitivity and specificity.

As for this clone: Its antigen remains unknown.

Germline CDR1 and CDR2: SGHTS and YDEGEE. This CDR3 is built from 12 residues. The germline V and J ends were trimmed by 3 bases and 5 bases, with 8 bases remaining between them. Clones were read by immunoSEQ multiplex PCR, and TCRdb kept only the in-frame ones, dropping some. The sample has some 200,000 clones; more than 65% are singletons. The receptor comes from a woman aged 18-30 years in good health and CMV-seropositive. The rearrangement links TRBV5-8 to TRBJ1-2; TRBD1 might be the D (5 bases). Material for sequencing was PBMCs. Here the CDR3 reads CASSYGGYGYTF. The CDR3 DNA reads TGTGCCAGCAGCTACGGGGGATATGGCTACACCTTC.